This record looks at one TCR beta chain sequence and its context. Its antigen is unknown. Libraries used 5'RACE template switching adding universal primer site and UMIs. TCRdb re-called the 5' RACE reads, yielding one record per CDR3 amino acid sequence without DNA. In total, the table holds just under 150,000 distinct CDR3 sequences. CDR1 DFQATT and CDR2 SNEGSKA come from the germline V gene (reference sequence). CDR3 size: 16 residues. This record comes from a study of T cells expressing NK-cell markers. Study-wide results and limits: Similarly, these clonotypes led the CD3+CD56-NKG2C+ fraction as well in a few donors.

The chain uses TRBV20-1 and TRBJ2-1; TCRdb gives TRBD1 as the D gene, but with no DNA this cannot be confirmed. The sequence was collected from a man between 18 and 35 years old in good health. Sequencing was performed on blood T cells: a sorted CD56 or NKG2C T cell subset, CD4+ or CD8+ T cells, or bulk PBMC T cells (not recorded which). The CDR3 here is CSARDTGAGEGNEQFF.